These 19 T cell receptor beta chains share one sample of origin, sequenced in a study of cytomegalovirus exposure and HLA in healthy donors (TCRdb year 2017). Libraries were prepared through the immunoSEQ multiplex PCR assay. The multiplex PCR relied on a mix of 60 forward primers for TCR Vbeta segments and 13 reverse primers for TCR Jbeta segments. TCRdb carries this immuneACCESS record with in-frame sequences only. Its versions omit some clonotypes, under half of them owing to an unresolved V gene in the studies checked, with the rest unexplained. The sample data list 75,000 to 100,000 clones, and approximately 75% of these were observed just once. The ten top clones hold more than 2.5% of the sample. Sequencing was carried out using PBMCs. Receptors were obtained from a female donor in good health and CMV-seropositive.

The chain couples TRBV5-6 to TRBJ1-2, with D possibly TRBD1 on 5 matching bases. The CDR3 consists of 11 residues. The V end was cut by 6 bases, the J end by 5 bases, with 8 bases between. Per germline, CDR1 SGHDT and CDR2 YYEEEE. CDR3 nucleotide sequence: TGTGCCAGCAACCAGGGATATGGCTACACCTTC. This gives the protein CASNQGYGYTF.

The genes are TRBV4-2 and TRBJ2-6; D is perhaps TRBD1 (5 bases). Trimming took 4 bases from V and 0 from J, leaving 7 bases between them. Germline values: CDR1 LGHNA, CDR2 YNFKEQ. The CDR3 has 15 residues. CDR3 nucleotides: TGTGCCAGCAGCCCGACAGACTCTGGGGCCAACGTCCTGACTTTC. The encoded protein is CASSPTDSGANVLTF.

The gene calls are TRBV2 and TRBJ1-4, with D perhaps TRBD1 (5 bases). Trimming removed 4 bases from V and 3 bases from J, with 12 bases in between. The CDR3 sequence is 15 residues long. Looked up from germline, CDR1 is SNHLY and CDR2 is FYNNEI. As DNA, the CDR3 is TGTGCCAGCAGTGGACGGGGGGACTCTAATGAAAAACTGTTTTTT. This gives the protein CASSGRGDSNEKLFF.

V is TRBV5-4 and J is TRBJ2-3; tentatively, D is TRBD2 (5 bases). CDR3 length equals 16 residues. With 1 base removed from V and 0 bases from J, the gap between germline ends came to 12 bases. Germline loops: CDR1 SGHNT, CDR2 YYREEE (reference sequence). For the CDR3, the DNA is TGTGCCAGCAGCTTGTGGACTCTCCCTAGCACAGATACGCAGTATTTT. Translated: CASSLWTLPSTDTQYF. Full variable domain (outside the CDR3, taken from reference TRBV5-4 and TRBJ2-3): ETGVTQSPTHLIKTRGQQVTLRCSSQSGHNTVSWYQQALGQGPQFIFQYYREEENGRGNFPPRFSGLQFPNYSSELNVNALELDDSALYLCASSLWTLPSTDTQYFGPGTRLTVL.

The sample holds one count of this clone. Sequence at one end of the junction differs from germline and may be a read error. This chain uses TRBV6-5 with TRBJ1-1, with 7 bases fitting TRBD1. Germline V gene sequence: CDR1 MNHEY, CDR2 SVGAGI. The CDR3 is 14 amino acids. DNA of the CDR3: TGTGCCAGCAGCCGACAGGGAACCAACACTGAAGCTTCCTTT. It codes for CASSRQGTNTEASF.

This clone came up a few times. The chain uses TRBV5-4 and TRBJ2-1; weak D call: TRBD2 (6 bases). The CDR3 sequence is 16 residues long. Germline assignment: CDR1 SGHNT and CDR2 YYREEE (reference sequence). V was shortened by 4 bases and J by 8 bases, with 22 bases between the two germline ends. The CDR3 reads CASSPGARAGMDEQFF. The CDR3, as DNA: TGTGCCAGCAGCCCCGGGGCCAGGGCGGGGATGGATGAGCAGTTCTTC. Combining the CDR3 with reference TRBV5-4 and TRBJ2-1 gives the whole variable domain ETGVTQSPTHLIKTRGQQVTLRCSSQSGHNTVSWYQQALGQGPQFIFQYYREEENGRGNFPPRFSGLQFPNYSSELNVNALELDDSALYLCASSPGARAGMDEQFFGPGTRLTVL.

This clone was counted a few times. The chain couples TRBV6-5 to TRBJ2-3; D possibly corresponds to TRBD1 (6 bases). Looked up from germline, CDR1 is MNHEY and CDR2 is SVGAGI. The CDR3 totals 13 residues. Trimming removed 5 bases at V and 11 bases at J, with 17 bases between. CDR3 DNA sequence: TGTGCCAGCAGTCATCCAGGGGTGGATTGGCAGTATTTT. Amino acid sequence: CASSHPGVDWQYF.

The chain has TRBV29-1 and TRBJ1-2; 7 bases are a match to TRBD1. The CDR3 length is 13 residues. Germline-derived CDR1 and CDR2 are SQVTM and ANQGSEA. The V gene end was trimmed by 6 bases and the J gene end by 2 bases; junction bases not matched to a gene: 6. CDR3 DNA: TGCAGCGTCGCCGACAGGGAAAACTATGGCTACACCTTC. Its protein product is CSVADRENYGYTF.

The chain uses TRBV7-8 and TRBJ1-1; possibly TRBD1 for D (6 bases). The V gene lost 1 base and the J gene lost 3 bases, with 9 bases spanning the gap. There are 14 residues in the CDR3. The V gene's germline CDR1 is SGHVS and CDR2 FQNEAQ. The CDR3: CASSLGGGDTEAFF. CDR3 sequence (DNA): TGTGCCAGCAGCTTAGGAGGGGGGGACACTGAAGCTTTCTTT.

This rearrangement joins TRBV7-9 to TRBJ1-1, with D uncertain. CDR1 and CDR2 from the germline V gene are SEHNR and FQNEAQ (reference sequence). The V gene lost 4 bases and the J gene lost 2 bases, with 5 bases spanning the gap. CDR3 length: 12 amino acids. CDR3: CASSSHNTEAFF. CDR3 DNA sequence: TGTGCCAGCAGCTCCCATAACACTGAAGCTTTCTTT.

The chain carries TRBV30 and TRBJ1-4; 8 positions match TRBD1. Germline-derived CDR1 and CDR2 are GTSNPN and SVGIG (reference sequence). This CDR3 is 17 amino acids long. V lost 1 base to trimming and J lost 0 bases; unmatched junction nucleotides: 7. CDR3 DNA: TGTGCCTGGAGTGCTACAGGGGGTGTCTCAACTAATGAAAAACTGTTTTTT. This gives the protein CAWSATGGVSTNEKLFF.

This chain uses TRBV6-6 with TRBJ1-1; D remains ambiguous. Germline CDR1 reads MNHNY; CDR2 reads SVGAGI (reference sequence). V gave up 7 bases and J gave up 4 bases, with 16 bases separating them. The CDR3 consists of 14 residues. The CDR3 bases are TGTGCCAGCACCCCTGGCTCCTCAGGCACTGAAGCTTTCTTT. Translation: CASTPGSSGTEAFF.

This clone was observed a few times. This sequence joins TRBV28 and TRBJ1-2; a weak D match, TRBD1 (5 bases). CDR1 and CDR2 from the germline V gene are MDHEN and SYDVKM. The V and J ends lost 6 bases and 4 bases respectively, with 12 bases between them. The CDR3 is 13 residues long. CDR3 residues: CASRIGVGYGYTF. The DNA for the CDR3 is TGTGCCAGCAGAATAGGGGTCGGCTATGGCTACACCTTC.

This chain links TRBV5-1 with TRBJ2-6; D is ambiguous. The germline V gene has CDR1 SGHRS and CDR2 YFSETQ. Trimming took 0 bases from V and 4 from J, leaving 5 bases between them. This CDR3 region has 14 residues. The CDR3 loop is CASSLAVGANVLTF. In DNA form, the CDR3 reads TGCGCCAGCAGCTTGGCCGTAGGGGCCAACGTCCTGACTTTC.

The V call is TRBV25-1, the J call TRBJ1-1; 7 bases are a match to TRBD1. This CDR3 spans 15 amino acids. The junction had 7 bases not matched to a gene; V was cut back by 3 bases and J by 3 bases. Germline values: CDR1 MGHDK, CDR2 SYGVNS. The CDR3 DNA reads TGTGCCAGCAGTGACCTTACAGGGGCGGACACTGAAGCTTTCTTT. It codes for CASSDLTGADTEAFF. Supplemented by reference TRBV25-1 and TRBJ1-1, the full variable domain reads EADIYQTPRYLVIGTGKKITLECSQTMGHDKMYWYQQDPGMELHLIHYSYGVNSTEKGDLSSESTVSRIRTEHFPLTLESARPSHTSQYLCASSDLTGADTEAFFGQGTRLTVV.

The rearrangement uses TRBV18 and TRBJ2-7; 15 bases are a match to TRBD2. The length of the CDR3 is 16 residues. Germline CDR1 KGHSH, CDR2 LQKENI. The V gene end was trimmed by 2 bases and the J gene end by 4 bases; junction bases not matched to a gene: 3. CDR3 loop: CASSPSGTSGGYEQYF. The CDR3 bases are TGTGCCAGCTCACCAAGTGGGACTAGCGGGGGGTACGAGCAGTACTTC.

This chain links TRBV19 with TRBJ1-4; 8 bases fit TRBD1. Germline lookup yields CDR1 LNHDA and CDR2 SQIVND (reference sequence). J lost 8 bases, V lost 10 bases, and 9 bases had no gene match. The CDR3 totals 13 residues. This chain's CDR3 is CANPDRENEKLFF. The CDR3 bases are TGTGCCAACCCGGACAGGGAGAACGAAAAACTGTTTTTT.

The chain has TRBV2 and TRBJ2-5, with 9 bases identical to TRBD1. Per the germline V gene, CDR1 is SNHLY and CDR2 is FYNNEI. V shed 1 base, J shed 5 bases, and the junction held 11 bases outside the gene matches. CDR3 size: 17 residues. CDR3 protein: CASSEDRGPGAGETQYF. For the CDR3, the DNA is TGTGCCAGCAGTGAAGACAGGGGGCCGGGCGCGGGGGAGACCCAGTACTTC. Supplemented by reference TRBV2 and TRBJ2-5, the full variable domain reads EPEVTQTPSHQVTQMGQEVILRCVPISNHLYFYWYRQILGQKVEFLVSFYNNEISEKSEIFDDQFSVERPDGSNFTLKIRSTKLEDSAMYFCASSEDRGPGAGETQYFGPGTRLLVL.

J is TRBJ2-7 and V is TRBV7-8; 7 bases match TRBD2. CDR1 is SGHVS, CDR2 FQNEAQ, per germline. The V gene end was trimmed by 3 bases and the J gene end by 2 bases; junction bases not matched to a gene: 10. This CDR3 comprises 16 residues. CDR3 bases: TGTGCCAGCAGCTTTGGGTCAGCGGGATTGACCTACGAGCAGTACTTC. This codes for CASSFGSAGLTYEQYF.